A single sample gave rise to the 4 T cell receptor beta chains below, sequenced in a study of blood T cells in healthy people across ages. A second PCR, run for about 6 to 11 cycles, used a sample-barcoded 5' primer plus a J-beta primer mix. MiXCR was run by TCRdb on the 5' RACE reads, yielding one entry per CDR3 protein. The table has hundreds of thousands of distinct CDR3 sequences, 20% to 25% seen once. Specimen: blood. The origin of the receptors is an older man in good health.

J is TRBJ1-2 and V is TRBV29-1, with 7 bases identical to TRBD1. The CDR3 consists of 13 residues. CDR1 and CDR2 (germline): SQVTM, ANQGSEA. Trimming cost V 7 bases and J 6 bases; bases outside gene matches: 11. CDR3 region: CSALTRGQDGYTF. The CDR3 DNA follows: TGCAGCGCCCTAACTAGGGGGCAGGATGGCTACACCTTC.

The chain joins TRBV4-1 to TRBJ2-5; 10 nucleotides agree with TRBD2. The J call may be faulty, since TRBJ2-1 better matches the DNA end. In germline, CDR1 is MGHRA, CDR2 YSYEKL. This CDR3 comprises 15 residues. This chain's CDR3 is CASSQMLAGAGEQFF. The CDR3 nucleotides read TGCGCCAGCAGCCAAATGCTAGCGGGAGCTGGGGAGCAGTTCTTC.

The chain has TRBV7-2 and TRBJ2-5; 9 nucleotides match TRBD2. The J call may be incorrect, as the DNA end agrees better with TRBJ2-1. The CDR3 has 16 amino acids. Per the germline V gene, CDR1 is SGHTA and CDR2 is FQGNSA. The CDR3 loop reads CASSLAAGGPYNEQFF. The DNA of the CDR3 is TGTGCCAGCAGCTTAGCAGCGGGAGGACCTTACAATGAGCAGTTCTTC.

This clonotype was recorded many times. CDR3 residues: CSAPPVQETQYF. DNA of the CDR3: TGCAGTGCTCCGCCTGTTCAAGAGACCCAGTACTTC. The chain links TRBV20-1 to TRBJ2-5; no definite D call. CDR1 and CDR2 from the germline V gene are DFQATT and SNEGSKA (reference sequence). This CDR3 has 12 residues. V gave up 5 bases and J gave up 2 bases, with 9 bases separating them.